A selection of T cell receptor beta chains follows, all from one sample in a study of T cell responses to AZD1222 COVID-19 vaccine. The table came from immunoSEQ multiplex PCR; TCRdb's copy has only in-frame clones and leaves some out. This table has roughly 110,000 clones, 80% to 90% appearing once. The source was peripheral blood, collected on day 0 of AZD1222 vaccination. The receptor set was obtained from an adult in good health. The CDR3 runs from the conserved cysteine through the conserved F or W. The D gene is left open where the match is weak. Expanded clones get a size class; other rows say once, few or many, or leave the size out.

j_call: TRBJ1-1
d_call: .
clone_size: few
v_call: TRBV28
cdr3_nt: TGTGCCATCACCCGTTCCGGGACACCCCGGCGGCTGCGGAACACTGAAGCTTTCTTT
cdr3_aa: CAITRSGTPRRLRNTEAFF

j_call: TRBJ1-6
d_call: .
clone_size: .
v_call: TRBV5-6
cdr3_nt: TGTGCCAGCAGCTTGGCCCCGCCAGGCAGGGTTTATTCACCCCTCCACTTT
cdr3_aa: CASSLAPPGRVYSPLHF

j_call: TRBJ2-2
d_call: .
clone_size: .
v_call: TRBV24-1
cdr3_nt: TGTGCCACCAGTGATTTGCAAGGGACGAACACCGGGGAGCTGTTTTTT
cdr3_aa: CATSDLQGTNTGELFF

j_call: TRBJ1-5
d_call: .
clone_size: .
v_call: TRBV30
cdr3_nt: TGTGCCTGGACAACCGGGGGCAATCAGCCCCAGCATTTT
cdr3_aa: CAWTTGGNQPQHF

j_call: TRBJ1-1
d_call: .
clone_size: .
v_call: TRBV25-1
cdr3_nt: TGTGCCAGCAGTGATCAGGGGCCAGGTGAAGCTTTCTTT
cdr3_aa: CASSDQGPGEAFF

j_call: TRBJ2-5
d_call: TRBD2
clone_size: .
v_call: TRBV5-6
cdr3_nt: TGTGCCAGCAGCTTGGAAGCGGGAGGAGGAGAAGAGACCCAGTACTTC
cdr3_aa: CASSLEAGGGEETQYF

j_call: TRBJ1-5
d_call: .
clone_size: .
v_call: TRBV19
cdr3_nt: TGTGCCAGTAGTATAGTGGCGGGATCGGGGCAGCCCCAGCATTTT
cdr3_aa: CASSIVAGSGQPQHF

j_call: TRBJ1-2
d_call: .
clone_size: .
v_call: TRBV28
cdr3_nt: TGTGCCAGCAGTTCTCGGGACCCCGGCGAATATGGCTACACCTTC
cdr3_aa: CASSSRDPGEYGYTF

j_call: TRBJ2-7
d_call: .
clone_size: .
v_call: TRBV6-2/TRBV6-3
cdr3_nt: TGTGCCAGCAGTGGGTCGAACACCAACTACGAGCAGTACTTC
cdr3_aa: CASSGSNTNYEQYF

j_call: TRBJ2-7
d_call: .
clone_size: .
v_call: TRBV21-1
cdr3_nt: TGTGCCAGCAGCAAACCCTCCGCGAAACTCACCGACCATCCCTACGAGCAGTACTTC
cdr3_aa: CASSKPSAKLTDHPYEQYF

j_call: TRBJ1-1
d_call: TRBD1
clone_size: .
v_call: TRBV11-3
cdr3_nt: TGTGCCAGCAGCCTCAGGGGGGAAGCTTTCTTT
cdr3_aa: CASSLRGEAFF

j_call: TRBJ1-1
d_call: .
clone_size: .
v_call: TRBV19
cdr3_nt: TGTGCCAGTAGTAGGGTCCTGAGACTGAACACTGAAGCTTTCTTT
cdr3_aa: CASSRVLRLNTEAFF

j_call: TRBJ2-1
d_call: TRBD1
clone_size: .
v_call: TRBV19
cdr3_nt: TGTGCCAGTAGTCCCGGGACAGGGACTACCTACAATGAGCAGTTCTTC
cdr3_aa: CASSPGTGTTYNEQFF

j_call: TRBJ2-5
d_call: .
clone_size: .
v_call: TRBV14
cdr3_nt: TGTGCCAGCAGCCAACAAGTCCAAGAGACCCAGTACTTC
cdr3_aa: CASSQQVQETQYF

j_call: TRBJ2-7
d_call: TRBD2
clone_size: .
v_call: TRBV14
cdr3_nt: TGTGCCAGCAGCGAAGAGACTAGCGGGATAAACGAGCAGTACTTC
cdr3_aa: CASSEETSGINEQYF

j_call: TRBJ2-7
d_call: TRBD2
clone_size: few
v_call: TRBV27
cdr3_nt: TGTGCCAGCAAGTCGACGGGAGGGCCAGTCGAGCAGTACTTC
cdr3_aa: CASKSTGGPVEQYF

j_call: TRBJ2-1
d_call: .
clone_size: few
v_call: TRBV3-1/TRBV3-2
cdr3_nt: TGTGCCAGCAGCCGGACAGAGTACAATGAGCAGTTCTTC
cdr3_aa: CASSRTEYNEQFF

j_call: TRBJ1-3
d_call: .
clone_size: .
v_call: TRBV5-1
cdr3_nt: TGCGCCAGCAGCTTGGTATGGGGTTCTGGAAACACCATATATTTT
cdr3_aa: CASSLVWGSGNTIYF

j_call: TRBJ2-3
d_call: .
clone_size: .
v_call: TRBV7-2
cdr3_nt: TGTGCCAGCAGCAATACACAGGGCACAGATACGCAGTATTTT
cdr3_aa: CASSNTQGTDTQYF

j_call: TRBJ1-1
d_call: .
clone_size: .
v_call: TRBV18
cdr3_nt: TGTGCCAGCTCACCATCGACTGGACCGACGAACACTGAAGCTTTCTTT
cdr3_aa: CASSPSTGPTNTEAFF

j_call: TRBJ2-1
d_call: .
clone_size: .
v_call: TRBV15
cdr3_nt: TGTGCCACCAGCAGAGACAGGGTTTGGGAGCAGTTCTTC
cdr3_aa: CATSRDRVWEQFF

j_call: TRBJ1-4
d_call: .
clone_size: .
v_call: TRBV7-2
cdr3_nt: TGTGCCAGCAGCTTAGTTGGGGCCCAAAAACTGTTTTTT
cdr3_aa: CASSLVGAQKLFF

j_call: TRBJ1-1
d_call: .
clone_size: .
v_call: TRBV29-1
cdr3_nt: TGCAGCGAGCGGGACACCAACACTGAAGCTTTCTTT
cdr3_aa: CSERDTNTEAFF

j_call: TRBJ2-3
d_call: TRBD2
clone_size: .
v_call: TRBV18
cdr3_nt: TGTGCCAGCTCAGCCCTTAGCGGGAGGAGGGGAGATACGCAGTATTTT
cdr3_aa: CASSALSGRRGDTQYF

j_call: TRBJ2-2
d_call: TRBD2
clone_size: .
v_call: TRBV6-1
cdr3_nt: TGTGCCAGCAGTGATCGTAGCGGGAGAGGGGGCACCGGGGAGCTGTTTTTT
cdr3_aa: CASSDRSGRGGTGELFF

j_call: TRBJ2-3
d_call: .
clone_size: .
v_call: TRBV11-3
cdr3_nt: TGTGCCAGCAGCTTAGATCGAGTGGCAGATACGCAGTATTTT
cdr3_aa: CASSLDRVADTQYF

j_call: TRBJ2-5
d_call: .
clone_size: once
v_call: TRBV3-1/TRBV3-2
cdr3_nt: TGTGCCAGCAGCCAAGGGTCGGGACTCCCCCAAGAGACCCAGTACTTC
cdr3_aa: CASSQGSGLPQETQYF

j_call: TRBJ2-2
d_call: .
clone_size: few
v_call: TRBV6-4
cdr3_nt: TGTGCCAGCAGTGACTCTACACTAGGAGACACCGGGGAGCTGTTTTTT
cdr3_aa: CASSDSTLGDTGELFF

j_call: TRBJ2-2
d_call: .
clone_size: .
v_call: TRBV9
cdr3_nt: TGTGCCAGCAGCCCCCCGGGAAGGCCCGGGAACACCGGGGAGCTGTTTTTT
cdr3_aa: CASSPPGRPGNTGELFF

j_call: TRBJ2-7
d_call: TRBD1
clone_size: .
v_call: TRBV5-1
cdr3_nt: TGCGCCAGCAGCAAGGACAGGGCAACCTACGAGCAGTACTTC
cdr3_aa: CASSKDRATYEQYF

j_call: TRBJ2-5
d_call: .
clone_size: .
v_call: TRBV5-4
cdr3_nt: TGTGCCAGCAGCTCCGGGGGACCCCGAGGCCCCCAAGAGACCCAGTACTTC
cdr3_aa: CASSSGGPRGPQETQYF

j_call: TRBJ2-7
d_call: TRBD1
clone_size: .
v_call: TRBV28
cdr3_nt: TGTGCCAGCAGTTTATTAGGGGGACAGGTCAACGAGCAGTACTTC
cdr3_aa: CASSLLGGQVNEQYF

j_call: TRBJ1-4
d_call: .
clone_size: .
v_call: TRBV5-4
cdr3_nt: TGTGCCAGCAGCGCCGGGGGGTTTGACGAAAAACTGTTTTTT
cdr3_aa: CASSAGGFDEKLFF

j_call: TRBJ1-3
d_call: .
clone_size: .
v_call: TRBV10-3
cdr3_nt: TGTGCCATCAGTGAAGACAGTGGTGGAAACACCATATATTTT
cdr3_aa: CAISEDSGGNTIYF

j_call: TRBJ1-1
d_call: TRBD1
clone_size: .
v_call: TRBV12-5
cdr3_nt: TGTGCTAGTGGTTTTGACAGGGGAGGCACTGAAGCTTTCTTT
cdr3_aa: CASGFDRGGTEAFF

j_call: TRBJ2-5
d_call: .
clone_size: .
v_call: TRBV5-1
cdr3_nt: TGCGCCAGCAGCTTGTGGCAAGGGAGTGGAGAGACCCAGTACTTC
cdr3_aa: CASSLWQGSGETQYF

j_call: TRBJ1-5
d_call: .
clone_size: .
v_call: TRBV12-3/TRBV12-4
cdr3_nt: TGTGCCAGCAGTAAAACCATGTCGCAGCCCCAGCATTTT
cdr3_aa: CASSKTMSQPQHF

j_call: TRBJ2-5
d_call: .
clone_size: .
v_call: TRBV5-4
cdr3_nt: TGTGCCAGCAGCAATGACATGGGCACGGAGACCCAGTACTTC
cdr3_aa: CASSNDMGTETQYF

j_call: TRBJ1-3
d_call: .
clone_size: .
v_call: TRBV28
cdr3_nt: TGTGCCAGCATAGGGGGGGGGACTGGAAACACCATATATTTT
cdr3_aa: CASIGGGTGNTIYF

j_call: TRBJ2-5
d_call: .
clone_size: .
v_call: TRBV19
cdr3_nt: TGTGCCAGTAGTAACCCAGGCCGGGGACAACAAGAGACCCAGTACTTC
cdr3_aa: CASSNPGRGQQETQYF

j_call: TRBJ1-3
d_call: .
clone_size: .
v_call: TRBV5-1
cdr3_nt: TGCGCCAGCAGCGTCTCAGGGTTTGGAAACACCATATATTTT
cdr3_aa: CASSVSGFGNTIYF

j_call: TRBJ2-1
d_call: .
clone_size: .
v_call: TRBV6-5
cdr3_nt: TGTGCCAGCAGGTCTGGCGGAGGGCAGACTAAACAGTTCTTC
cdr3_aa: CASRSGGGQTKQFF

j_call: TRBJ1-5
d_call: .
clone_size: .
v_call: TRBV24-1
cdr3_nt: TGTGCCACCAGTGATGCAGGGTGGGGGGACGGTCAGCCCCAGCATTTT
cdr3_aa: CATSDAGWGDGQPQHF

j_call: TRBJ1-2
d_call: .
clone_size: once
v_call: TRBV11-2
cdr3_nt: TGTGCCAGCAGCCCAGGGACGGAATATGGCTACACCTTC
cdr3_aa: CASSPGTEYGYTF

j_call: TRBJ2-6
d_call: .
clone_size: .
v_call: TRBV9
cdr3_nt: TGTGCCAGCAGCGTAGCTCCCCAGTCTGGGGCCAACGTCCTGACTTTC
cdr3_aa: CASSVAPQSGANVLTF

j_call: TRBJ2-1
d_call: .
clone_size: few
v_call: TRBV7-6
cdr3_nt: TGTGCCAGCAGCTTAGCTGGGAGGGGGGCGGAGGTTGAGCAGTTCTTC
cdr3_aa: CASSLAGRGAEVEQFF

j_call: TRBJ1-4
d_call: TRBD1
clone_size: .
v_call: TRBV5-4
cdr3_nt: TGTGCCAGCAGCCCGGGACAGAGAAATGAAAAACTGTTTTTT
cdr3_aa: CASSPGQRNEKLFF

j_call: TRBJ1-1
d_call: TRBD1
clone_size: .
v_call: TRBV30
cdr3_nt: TGTGCCTGGAACCTCCCGACAGGGGGAAGTGCTGAAGCTTTCTTT
cdr3_aa: CAWNLPTGGSAEAFF